The clone carrying this TCR beta chain has only a few counts. The CDR3 is 14 amino acids. Germline CDR1 and CDR2: SGHRS and YFSETQ. Trimming took 4 bases from V and 4 from J; bases not matched to a gene: 7. The data derive from a study of beta chain features in type 1 diabetes. Every bit of the isolated RNA underwent reverse transcription, so sequencing read expressed TCRB transcripts. Assay: immunoSEQ multiplex PCR; the TCRdb copy retains only in-frame clones and omits some. Of about 620,000 clones listed, around 15% are singletons. V usage is TRBV5-1 and J usage is TRBJ1-2, with 7 bases fitting TRBD1. The origin of this receptor is a man younger than 35 in good health. The specimen was naive CD4+ T cells from blood. DNA for the CDR3: TGCGCCAGCAGCGGACAGGTCGGTGGCTATGGCTACACCTTC. It translates to CASSGQVGGYGYTF.